This TCR beta chain was identified during a study of blood T cell repertoires in COVID-19. Study context: Acute and convalescent COVID-19 samples came from the United States, Italy and Spain.

Only in-frame clones appear in the TCRdb table, and some are missing; sequencing was by immunoSEQ multiplex PCR. The data show approximately 110,000 clones, 65% to 90% seen once. This CDR3 spans 14 amino acids. Germline assignment: CDR1 SGHRS and CDR2 YFSETQ. V lost 0 bases and J lost 4, with 8 bases in between. This chain connects TRBV5-1 to TRBJ2-1; the D is unclear. This clonotype was sampled from a man older than 75 with acute or convalescent COVID-19. The source material was peripheral blood. CDR3 DNA sequence: TGCGCCAGCAGCTTGGATTCGCGGTACAATGAGCAGTTCTTC. Residues: CASSLDSRYNEQFF.